This section outlines one T cell receptor beta chain sequence together with its context. These data originate in a study of OX40 agonist ivuxolimab in advanced cancers. V lost 11 bases to trimming and J lost 0 bases; unmatched junction nucleotides: 11. Looked up from germline, CDR1 is SGHAT and CDR2 is FQNNGV. The CDR3 covers 15 residues. Profiled with immunoSEQ multiplex PCR; TCRdb holds only in-frame clones, not every one. The sample contains 65,000 to 90,000 clones, over 75% of which appear only once. This chain connects TRBV11-2 to TRBJ2-7; 9 bases align to TRBD1. Sequenced material: CD4+ or CD8+ T cells sorted from blood, taken in a trial of the OX40 agonist ivuxolimab. The sequence was collected from an adult with an advanced solid tumor such as melanoma, head and neck, liver or kidney cancer. As DNA, the CDR3 is TGTGCCGTATCCCCGGGACAGGGCCTCTCCTACGAGCAGTACTTC. It encodes CAVSPGQGLSYEQYF.